The 11 T cell receptor beta chains below were found in one sample sequenced in a study of graft-versus-host responses after intestinal transplantation. Only in-frame clones appear in the TCRdb table, and some are missing; sequencing was by immunoSEQ multiplex PCR. The data show fewer than 25,000 clones, with about half seen just once and 0.88% held by the top ten. This sample comprised alloreactive CD4+ T cells from a mixed lymphocyte reaction culture, obtained before intestinal transplant. Subset specified: CFSE-low proliferating T cells sorted from approximately 6-day pre-transplant mixed lymphocyte reaction (GvH or HvG direction). The receptors stem from a human patient who received an intestinal transplant.

This clone has only a few counts. Distinct nucleotide sequences in the sample also encode this CDR3. This chain uses TRBV4-2 with TRBJ2-5; 16 nucleotides match TRBD2. Germline-derived CDR1 and CDR2 are LGHNA and YNFKEQ. There are 17 residues in the CDR3. Trimming removed 3 bases from V and 5 bases from J; junction bases left unmatched: 6. The CDR3 region has the DNA TGTGCCAGCAGCCAGGGGACTAGCGGGGGGGCAGGGGAGACCCAGTACTTC. Protein sequence: CASSQGTSGGAGETQYF.

The rearrangement links TRBV6-5 to TRBJ1-5; the match to TRBD1 covers 9 bases. Trimming took 6 bases from V and 5 from J; bases not matched to a gene: 5. The CDR3 totals 14 residues. Germline CDR1 reads MNHEY; CDR2 reads SVGAGI. In DNA form, the CDR3 reads TGTGCCAGCAGACCGACAGGGGGGCATCAGCCCCAGCATTTT. Protein: CASRPTGGHQPQHF.

This chain links TRBV7-6 with TRBJ1-1; a possible D gene is TRBD1 (5 bases). The germline V gene has CDR1 SGHVS and CDR2 FNYEAQ. The CDR3 covers 13 residues. V lost 7 bases, J lost 1 base, and 10 bases lay in between. CDR3 DNA sequence: TGTGCCAGCACCCAGGGTGGGAACACTGAAGCTTTCTTT. It translates to CASTQGGNTEAFF.

This clone was observed a few times. The CDR3 spells CASSLEGGSGGYNEQFF. CDR3 coding DNA: TGTGCCAGCAGCTTAGAGGGAGGTAGCGGGGGGTACAATGAGCAGTTCTTC. The chain is built from TRBV7-3 and TRBJ2-1, with 10 bases aligning to TRBD2. After removal of 2 bases from V and 4 bases from J, the junction contained 8 bases not matched to a gene. CDR1 is SGHTA and CDR2 is FQGTGA in the germline V gene. CDR3 length equals 17 residues.

The V gene is TRBV5-1, the J gene TRBJ2-5; no clear D. The V end was cut by 0 bases, the J end by 4 bases, with 13 bases between. The germline V gene has CDR1 SGHRS and CDR2 YFSETQ. The CDR3 runs to 15 residues. CDR3 loop: CASSLALGRTETQYF. The DNA for the CDR3 is TGCGCCAGCAGCTTGGCCCTGGGCAGAACAGAGACCCAGTACTTC.

This clone occurred a few times. CDR3 protein: CASSPVDRGVSYGYTF. DNA for the CDR3: TGTGCCAGCAGCCCGGTAGACAGGGGGGTGAGCTATGGCTACACCTTC. This chain uses TRBV5-6 with TRBJ1-2; 9 nucleotides align to TRBD1. CDR3 length equals 16 residues. The germline V gene has CDR1 SGHDT and CDR2 YYEEEE. The trim removed 4 bases at V and 4 bases at J, leaving 11 bases unmatched.

This clone has more than one count but fewer than ten. The chain uses TRBV6-6 and TRBJ2-5; D might be TRBD2 (6 bases). Germline values: CDR1 MNHNY, CDR2 SVGAGI (reference sequence). Trimming left V 2 bases short and J 4 bases short, with 11 bases between. The CDR3 totals 14 residues. CDR3 sequence: CASSYPNSGETQYF. CDR3 nucleotide sequence: TGTGCCAGCAGTTACCCGAATAGCGGAGAGACCCAGTACTTC.

The chain is built from TRBV19 and TRBJ2-7, with D possibly TRBD1 on 7 matching bases. From germline, CDR1 is LNHDA and CDR2 SQIVND (reference sequence). Trimming took 5 bases from V and 0 from J, leaving 11 bases between them. This CDR3 is built from 14 residues. CDR3 in amino acids: CASSARDSSYEQYF. In nucleotides, the CDR3 is TGTGCCAGTAGTGCGCGGGACAGCTCCTACGAGCAGTACTTC. Full variable domain (remainder filled in from reference TRBV19 and TRBJ2-7): DGGITQSPKYLFRKEGQNVTLSCEQNLNHDAMYWYRQDPGQGLRLIYYSQIVNDFQKGDIAEGYSVSREKKESFPLTVTSAQKNPTAFYLCASSARDSSYEQYFGPGTRLTVT.

This clone has a single count. The rearrangement links TRBV7-3 to TRBJ1-1; D is unresolved. The V and J ends lost 4 bases and 1 base respectively, with 10 bases between them. Germline CDR1 SGHTA, CDR2 FQGTGA. The CDR3 covers 14 residues. This CDR3 is CASSSDNQNTEAFF. Here the CDR3 DNA reads TGTGCCAGCAGCTCCGACAATCAGAACACTGAAGCTTTCTTT.

The chain employs TRBV9 and TRBJ2-3; TRBD2 aligns across 11 bases. The CDR3 runs to 18 residues. Germline V gene data show CDR1 as SGDLS and CDR2 as YYNGEE. The junction had 16 bases not matched to a gene; V was cut back by 3 bases and J by 7 bases. CDR3 bases: TGTGCCAGCAGCGCCCAGGGTAGCGGGGGGGCGTATAGGAATACGCAGTATTTT. Translating gives CASSAQGSGGAYRNTQYF.

This clone was seen a single time. The J gene is TRBJ1-6, the V gene TRBV7-2; 7 bases agree with TRBD1. After removal of 7 bases from V and 9 bases from J, the junction contained 9 bases not matched to a gene. The CDR3 length is 14 residues. The germline gives CDR1 SGHTA, CDR2 FQGNSA. CDR3 nucleotides: TGTGCCAGCACCCTGGGGACAGCGGGTTCACCCCTCCACTTT. Translation: CASTLGTAGSPLHF.